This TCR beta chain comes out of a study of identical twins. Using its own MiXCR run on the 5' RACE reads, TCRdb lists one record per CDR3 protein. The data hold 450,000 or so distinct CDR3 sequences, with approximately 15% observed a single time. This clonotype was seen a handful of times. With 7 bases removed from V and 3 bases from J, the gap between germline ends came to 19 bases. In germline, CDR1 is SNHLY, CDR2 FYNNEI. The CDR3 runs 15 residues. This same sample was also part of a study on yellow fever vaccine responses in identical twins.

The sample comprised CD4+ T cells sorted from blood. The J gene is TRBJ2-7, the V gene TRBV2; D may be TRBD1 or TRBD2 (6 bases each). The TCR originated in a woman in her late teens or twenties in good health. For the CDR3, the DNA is TGTGCCAGCACCAAAGAGGGGGGAGAGGACTACGAGCAGTACTTC. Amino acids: CASTKEGGEDYEQYF.